One sample yielded the 11 T cell receptor beta chains listed below, sequenced in a study of cytomegalovirus exposure and HLA in healthy donors. Both 60 Vbeta primers and 13 Jbeta primers went into the PCR. Measured with immunoSEQ multiplex PCR; TCRdb has only the in-frame clones, and not every one. The sample includes some 170,000 clones, about 75% of them seen just once. Input material: PBMCs. All receptors derive from a man aged 40-50 years in good health and CMV-seropositive.

This clone was found a few times. The same CDR3 arises from other DNA sequences in this sample as well. The V gene is TRBV5-1, the J gene TRBJ2-3; 9 nucleotides match TRBD2. The CDR3 extends over 14 amino acids. Per germline, CDR1 SGHRS and CDR2 YFSETQ. Trimming at V came to 2 bases and at J to 4 bases, leaving 2 bases not matched to a gene. CDR3 sequence: CASSLAGGADTQYF. CDR3 coding DNA: TGCGCCAGCAGCTTAGCGGGAGGCGCAGATACGCAGTATTTT.

The chain couples TRBV2 to TRBJ1-1; 8 bases match TRBD1. The CDR3 loop spans 15 amino acids. Germline V gives CDR1 SNHLY, CDR2 FYNNEI. V trimming: 1 base; J trimming: 4 bases; junction bases outside the gene matches: 5. CDR3 amino acids: CASSEGTGLGTEAFF. CDR3 coding DNA: TGTGCCAGCAGTGAAGGGACAGGGTTGGGCACTGAAGCTTTCTTT.

This chain uses TRBV5-8 with TRBJ1-5; possible D gene TRBD1, 5 bases. CDR3 length: 15 amino acids. V dropped 1 base and J dropped 1 base, with 9 bases sitting between them. Per germline, CDR1 SGHTS and CDR2 YDEGEE. The CDR3 coding sequence is TGTGCCAGCAGCTTGACGGGGGACAGCAATCAGCCCCAGCATTTT. Its protein product is CASSLTGDSNQPQHF.

The genes are TRBV5-1 and TRBJ2-7; TRBD2 is a possible D gene (5 bases). The CDR3 runs to 15 residues. Looked up from germline, CDR1 is SGHRS and CDR2 is YFSETQ. The germline V and J ends were trimmed by 4 bases and 2 bases, with 16 bases remaining between them. CDR3 in amino acids: CASSPDSRGTYEQYF. CDR3 in DNA: TGCGCCAGCAGCCCAGATTCTAGAGGGACCTACGAGCAGTACTTC.

V is TRBV27 and J is TRBJ2-3, with 7 nucleotides matching TRBD2. V was clipped by 2 bases and J by 2 bases; unmatched bases: 4. The CDR3 consists of 15 residues. Germline loops: CDR1 MNHEY, CDR2 SMNVEV (reference sequence). Written as DNA, the CDR3 is TGTGCCAGCAGTTTAGTCGGGGACTACACAGATACGCAGTATTTT. Its protein is CASSLVGDYTDTQYF.

The J gene is TRBJ1-1, the V gene TRBV5-1; the match to TRBD1 covers 7 bases. This CDR3 has 13 amino acids. With 5 bases clipped from V and 4 bases from J, the junction kept 5 bases outside the gene matches. Germline V gives CDR1 SGHRS, CDR2 YFSETQ. The CDR3 here is CASSSQGGTEAFF. CDR3 in DNA: TGCGCCAGCAGTTCTCAGGGGGGCACTGAAGCTTTCTTT.

This chain links TRBV6-4 with TRBJ2-3, with D tentatively TRBD2 (5 bases). This CDR3 region has 14 residues. The V and J ends lost 8 bases and 1 base respectively, with 13 bases between them. Germline V lookup: CDR1 MRHNA, CDR2 SNTAGT. As DNA, the CDR3 is TGTGCCAGCCCGGGGAAAAGGGGCACAGATACGCAGTATTTT. It codes for CASPGKRGTDTQYF.

The chain couples TRBV6-5 to TRBJ2-7, with D tentatively TRBD1 (5 bases). V was shortened by 0 bases and J by 3 bases, with 12 bases between the two germline ends. This CDR3 region has 15 residues. CDR1 is MNHEY, CDR2 SVGAGI, per germline. CDR3 coding DNA: TGTGCCAGCAGTTACTCGGCCCGACAGATCTACGAGCAGTACTTC. Translation: CASSYSARQIYEQYF.

J is TRBJ1-2 and V is TRBV19; D perhaps matches TRBD1 (5 bases). In germline, CDR1 is LNHDA, CDR2 SQIVND (reference sequence). Trimming stripped 0 bases from V and 8 bases from J, with 13 bases between. The length of the CDR3 is 14 residues. The DNA for the CDR3 is TGTGCCAGTAGTATAGATTGGCAGGGCAGAGGCTACACCTTC. Its translation: CASSIDWQGRGYTF.

The chain employs TRBV5-8 and TRBJ1-4; no clear D gene. Trimming left V 5 bases short and J 0 bases short, with 8 bases between. CDR3 length: 14 residues. Germline CDR1 is SGHTS and CDR2 is YDEGEE. The CDR3 region is CASSPVTTNEKLFF. CDR3 coding DNA: TGTGCCAGCAGTCCAGTTACAACTAATGAAAAACTGTTTTTT. Full variable domain (remainder filled in from reference TRBV5-8 and TRBJ1-4): EAGVTQSPTHLIKTRGQQATLRCSPISGHTSVYWYQQALGLGLQFLLWYDEGEERNRGNFPPRFSGRQFPNYSSELNVNALELEDSALYLCASSPVTTNEKLFFGSGTQLSVL.

V gene TRBV19 combines with J gene TRBJ2-7; D is perhaps TRBD2 (8 bases). Between the trimmed V and J ends, which lost 1 base and 2 bases, there was a span of 15 bases. The CDR3 runs to 16 residues. Germline loops: CDR1 LNHDA, CDR2 SQIVND (reference sequence). The CDR3 sequence is CASSIVAGTEPYEQYF. Here the CDR3 DNA reads TGTGCCAGTAGTATAGTAGCGGGGACAGAGCCCTACGAGCAGTACTTC.